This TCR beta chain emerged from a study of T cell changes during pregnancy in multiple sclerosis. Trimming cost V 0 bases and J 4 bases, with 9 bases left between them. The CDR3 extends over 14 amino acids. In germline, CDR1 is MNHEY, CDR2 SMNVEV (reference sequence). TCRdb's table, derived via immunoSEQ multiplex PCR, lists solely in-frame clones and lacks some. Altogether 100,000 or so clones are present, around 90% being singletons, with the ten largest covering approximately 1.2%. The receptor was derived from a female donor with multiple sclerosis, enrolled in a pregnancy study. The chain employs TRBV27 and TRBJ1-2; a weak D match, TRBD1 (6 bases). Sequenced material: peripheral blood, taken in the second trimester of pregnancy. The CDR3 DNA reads TGTGCCAGCAGTTTATCACGAGGGGGCTATGGCTACACCTTC. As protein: CASSLSRGGYGYTF.